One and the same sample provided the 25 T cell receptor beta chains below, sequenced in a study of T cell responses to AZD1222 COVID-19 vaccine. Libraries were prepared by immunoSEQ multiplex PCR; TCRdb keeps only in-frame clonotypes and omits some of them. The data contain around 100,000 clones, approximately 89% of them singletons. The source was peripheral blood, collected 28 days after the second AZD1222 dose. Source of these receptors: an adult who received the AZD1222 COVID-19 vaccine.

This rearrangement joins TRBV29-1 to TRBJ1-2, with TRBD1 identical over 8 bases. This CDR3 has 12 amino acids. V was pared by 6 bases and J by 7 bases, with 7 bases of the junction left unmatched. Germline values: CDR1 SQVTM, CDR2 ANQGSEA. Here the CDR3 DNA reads TGCAGCGTACCCAGGGGGCTTAGTGGCTACACCTTC. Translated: CSVPRGLSGYTF. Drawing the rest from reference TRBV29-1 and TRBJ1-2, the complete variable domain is SAVISQKPSRDICQRGTSLTIQCQVDSQVTMMFWYRQQPGQSLTLIATANQGSEATYESGFVIDKFPISRPNLTFSTLTVSNMSPEDSSIYLCSVPRGLSGYTFGSGTRLTVV.

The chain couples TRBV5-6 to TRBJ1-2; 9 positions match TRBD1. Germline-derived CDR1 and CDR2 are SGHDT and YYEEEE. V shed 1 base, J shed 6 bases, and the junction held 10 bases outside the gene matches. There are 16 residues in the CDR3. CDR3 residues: CASSLNRGRGSHGYTF. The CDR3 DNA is TGTGCCAGCAGCTTGAACAGGGGGCGAGGAAGCCATGGCTACACCTTC.

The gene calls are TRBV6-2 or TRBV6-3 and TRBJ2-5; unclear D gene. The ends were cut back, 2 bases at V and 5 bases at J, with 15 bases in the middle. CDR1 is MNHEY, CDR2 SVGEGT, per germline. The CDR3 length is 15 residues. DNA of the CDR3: TGTGCCAGCAGTTACCCCCCAGCCCTCGACGAGACCCAGTACTTC. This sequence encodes CASSYPPALDETQYF.

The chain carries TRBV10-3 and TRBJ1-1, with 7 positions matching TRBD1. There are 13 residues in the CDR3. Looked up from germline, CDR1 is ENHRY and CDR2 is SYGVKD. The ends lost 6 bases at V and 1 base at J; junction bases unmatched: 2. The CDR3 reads CAIRTGENTEAFF. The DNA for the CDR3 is TGTGCCATCAGAACAGGGGAGAACACTGAAGCTTTCTTT.

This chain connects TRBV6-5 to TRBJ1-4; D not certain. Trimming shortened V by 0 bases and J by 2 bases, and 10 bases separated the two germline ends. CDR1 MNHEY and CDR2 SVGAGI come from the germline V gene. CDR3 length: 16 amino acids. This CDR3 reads CASSYSWAATNEKLFF. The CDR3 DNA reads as TGTGCCAGCAGTTACTCCTGGGCCGCCACTAATGAAAAACTGTTTTTT.

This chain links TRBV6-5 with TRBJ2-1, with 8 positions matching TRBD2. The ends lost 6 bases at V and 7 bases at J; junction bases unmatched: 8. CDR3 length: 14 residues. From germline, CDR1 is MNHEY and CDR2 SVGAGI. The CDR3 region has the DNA TGTGCCAGCAGCGGCCAATTAGCGGGGAATGAGCAGTTCTTC. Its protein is CASSGQLAGNEQFF.

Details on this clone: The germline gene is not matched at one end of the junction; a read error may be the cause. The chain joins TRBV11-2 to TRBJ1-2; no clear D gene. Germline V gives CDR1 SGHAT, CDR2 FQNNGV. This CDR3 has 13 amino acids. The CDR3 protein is CASSLAANYGYTF. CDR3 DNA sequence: TGTGCCAGCAGCTTAGCGGCCAACTACGGCTACACCTTC.

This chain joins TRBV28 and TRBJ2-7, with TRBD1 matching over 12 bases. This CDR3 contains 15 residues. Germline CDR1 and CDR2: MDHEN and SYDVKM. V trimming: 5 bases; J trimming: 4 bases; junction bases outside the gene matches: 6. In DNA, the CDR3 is TGTGCCAGCAGTAGTCGGGACAGGGGGCTGTACGAGCAGTACTTC. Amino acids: CASSSRDRGLYEQYF.

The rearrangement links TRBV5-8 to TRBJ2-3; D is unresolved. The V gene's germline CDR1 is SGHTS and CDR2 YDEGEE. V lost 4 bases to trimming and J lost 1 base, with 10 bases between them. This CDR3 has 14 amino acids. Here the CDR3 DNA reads TGTGCCAGCAGCCCCCAGAGCGGCACAGATACGCAGTATTTT. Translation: CASSPQSGTDTQYF.

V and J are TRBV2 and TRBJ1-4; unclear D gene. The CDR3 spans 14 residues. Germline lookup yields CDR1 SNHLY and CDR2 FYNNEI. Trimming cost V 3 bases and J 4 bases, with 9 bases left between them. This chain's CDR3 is CASSEYGYNEKLFF. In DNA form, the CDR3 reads TGTGCCAGCAGTGAGTACGGCTATAATGAAAAACTGTTTTTT.

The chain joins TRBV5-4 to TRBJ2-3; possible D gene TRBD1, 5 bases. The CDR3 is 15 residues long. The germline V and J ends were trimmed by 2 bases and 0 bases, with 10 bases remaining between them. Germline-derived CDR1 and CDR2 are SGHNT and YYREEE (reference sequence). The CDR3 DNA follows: TGTGCCAGCAGCTTAGGGGCGGAAAGCACAGATACGCAGTATTTT. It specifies CASSLGAESTDTQYF.

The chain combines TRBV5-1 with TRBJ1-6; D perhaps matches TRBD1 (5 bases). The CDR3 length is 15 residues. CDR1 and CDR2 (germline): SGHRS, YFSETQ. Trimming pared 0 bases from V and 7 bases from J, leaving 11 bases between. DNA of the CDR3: TGCGCCAGCAGCTTGGAGGGGTTTCGGAATTCACCCCTCCACTTT. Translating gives CASSLEGFRNSPLHF.

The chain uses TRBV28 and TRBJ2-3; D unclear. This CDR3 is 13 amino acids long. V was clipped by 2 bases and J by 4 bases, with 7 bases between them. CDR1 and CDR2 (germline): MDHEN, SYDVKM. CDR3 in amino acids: CASSLPNADTQYF. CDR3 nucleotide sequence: TGTGCCAGCAGTTTACCCAACGCAGATACGCAGTATTTT.

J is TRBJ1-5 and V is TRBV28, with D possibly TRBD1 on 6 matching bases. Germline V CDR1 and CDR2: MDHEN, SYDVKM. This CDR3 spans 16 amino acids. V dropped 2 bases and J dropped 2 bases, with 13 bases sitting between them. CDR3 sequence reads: CASSLTGAAGNQPQHF. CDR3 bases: TGTGCCAGCAGTTTAACGGGGGCAGCGGGCAATCAGCCCCAGCATTTT.

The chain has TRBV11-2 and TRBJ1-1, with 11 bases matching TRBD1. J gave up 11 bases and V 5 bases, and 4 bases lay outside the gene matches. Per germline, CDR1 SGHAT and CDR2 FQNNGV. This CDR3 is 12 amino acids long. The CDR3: CASSRTGGEAFF. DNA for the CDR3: TGTGCCAGCAGCCGGACAGGGGGCGAGGCTTTCTTT.

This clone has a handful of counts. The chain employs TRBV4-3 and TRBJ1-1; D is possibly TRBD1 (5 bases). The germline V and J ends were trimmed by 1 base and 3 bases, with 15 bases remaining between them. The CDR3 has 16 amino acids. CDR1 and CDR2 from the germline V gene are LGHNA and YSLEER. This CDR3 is CASSQGEVGGYTEAFF. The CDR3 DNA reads TGCGCCAGCAGCCAAGGGGAGGTCGGGGGGTACACTGAAGCTTTCTTT.

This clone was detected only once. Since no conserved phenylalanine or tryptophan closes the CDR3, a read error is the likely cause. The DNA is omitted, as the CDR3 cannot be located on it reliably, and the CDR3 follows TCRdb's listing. CDR3 sequence reads: CASSENDSRLLLD. V usage is TRBV2 and J usage is TRBJ1-2; the table's D gene call, TRBD1, was not cross checked with the DNA. CDR1 and CDR2 (germline): SNHLY, FYNNEI. Both ends counted, the CDR3 spans 13 residues.

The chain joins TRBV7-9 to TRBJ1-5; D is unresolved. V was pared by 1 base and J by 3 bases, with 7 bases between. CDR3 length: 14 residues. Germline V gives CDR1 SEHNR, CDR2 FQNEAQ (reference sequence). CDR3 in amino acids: CASSLGSPNQPQHF. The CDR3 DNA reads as TGTGCCAGCAGCTTAGGTTCCCCCAATCAGCCCCAGCATTTT.

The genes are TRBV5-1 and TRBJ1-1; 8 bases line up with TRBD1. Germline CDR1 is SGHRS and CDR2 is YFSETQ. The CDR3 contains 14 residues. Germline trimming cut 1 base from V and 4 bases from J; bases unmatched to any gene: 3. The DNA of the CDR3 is TGCGCCAGCAGCTTGCAGGGGGCTAGCACTGAAGCTTTCTTT. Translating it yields CASSLQGASTEAFF. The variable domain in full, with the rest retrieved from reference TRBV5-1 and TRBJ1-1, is KAGVTQTPRYLIKTRGQQVTLSCSPISGHRSVSWYQQTPGQGLQFLFEYFSETQRNKGNFPGRFSGRQFSNSRSEMNVSTLELGDSALYLCASSLQGASTEAFFGQGTRLTVV.

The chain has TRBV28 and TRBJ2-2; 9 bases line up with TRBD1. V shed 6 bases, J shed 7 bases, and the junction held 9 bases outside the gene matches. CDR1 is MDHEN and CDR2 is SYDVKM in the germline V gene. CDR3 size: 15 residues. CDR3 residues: CASSLSGTGFGELFF. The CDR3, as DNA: TGTGCCAGCAGCCTTTCCGGGACAGGGTTCGGGGAGCTGTTTTTT. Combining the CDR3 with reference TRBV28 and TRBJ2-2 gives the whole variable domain DVKVTQSSRYLVKRTGEKVFLECVQDMDHENMFWYRQDPGLGLRLIYFSYDVKMKEKGDIPEGYSVSREKKERFSLILESASTNQTSMYLCASSLSGTGFGELFFGEGSRLTVL.

The CDR3 is CASSYSSRAGNTIYF. The CDR3 DNA reads as TGTGCCAGCAGTTACTCGAGCAGGGCTGGAAACACCATATATTTT. J is TRBJ1-3 and V is TRBV6-5; perhaps TRBD1 as D (5 bases). V was trimmed by 0 bases and J by 2 bases, leaving 8 bases between them. The CDR3 contains 15 residues. Germline V gene data show CDR1 as MNHEY and CDR2 as SVGAGI.

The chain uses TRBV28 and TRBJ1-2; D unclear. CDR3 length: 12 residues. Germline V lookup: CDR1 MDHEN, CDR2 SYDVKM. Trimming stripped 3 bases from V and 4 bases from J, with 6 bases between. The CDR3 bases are TGTGCCAGCAGTTTTTCAAGCTATGGCTACACCTTC. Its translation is CASSFSSYGYTF.

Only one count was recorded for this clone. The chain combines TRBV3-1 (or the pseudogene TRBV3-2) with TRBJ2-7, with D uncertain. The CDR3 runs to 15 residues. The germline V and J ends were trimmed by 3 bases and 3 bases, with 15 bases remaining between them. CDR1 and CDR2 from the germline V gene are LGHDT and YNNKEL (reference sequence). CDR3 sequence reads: CASSHGIGPLYEQYF. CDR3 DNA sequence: TGTGCCAGCAGCCATGGAATAGGACCCCTCTACGAGCAGTACTTC.

CDR3 sequence: CASSLSTATQETQYF. As DNA, the CDR3 is TGTGCCAGCAGTTTATCGACAGCTACCCAAGAGACCCAGTACTTC. The chain employs TRBV27 and TRBJ2-5, with D possibly being TRBD1 (5 bases). This CDR3 comprises 15 residues. The germline V and J ends were trimmed by 0 bases and 1 base, with 9 bases remaining between them. CDR1 MNHEY and CDR2 SMNVEV come from the germline V gene (reference sequence).

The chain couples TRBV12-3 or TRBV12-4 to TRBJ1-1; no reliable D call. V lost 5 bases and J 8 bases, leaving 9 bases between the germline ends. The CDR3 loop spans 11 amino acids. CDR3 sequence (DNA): TGTGCCAGCAGTCTTTTTACCGAAGCTTTCTTT. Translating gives CASSLFTEAFF.